A selection of T cell receptor beta chains follows, all from one sample in a study of blood T cell repertoires in COVID-19. The protocol was immunoSEQ multiplex PCR, while the TCRdb copy is restricted to in-frame clones and leaves out a portion. The data show 95,000 to 150,000 clones, about 80% seen once. Sequencing was done on a sample of peripheral blood. The source of these receptors is a human donor in a cohort sampled during active COVID-19. The CDR3 runs from the conserved cysteine through the conserved F or W. The order of the fields is J gene, V gene, D gene, clone size, CDR3 protein, CDR3 DNA. D genes are given only for firm matches. Clone sizes are given selectively: once, few, many, or a class where the clone is expanded.

J gene: TRBJ2-7
V gene: TRBV7-3
D gene: TRBD1
clone size: once
CDR3 protein: CASSLSGTGGYEQYF
CDR3 DNA: TGTGCCAGCAGCTTAAGCGGGACAGGGGGTTACGAGCAGTACTTC

J gene: TRBJ2-2
V gene: TRBV12-3/TRBV12-4
D gene: -
clone size: -
CDR3 protein: CASSLQGGELFF
CDR3 DNA: TGTGCCAGCAGTTTACAGGGCGGGGAGCTGTTTTTT

J gene: TRBJ2-3
V gene: TRBV28
D gene: TRBD1
clone size: -
CDR3 protein: CASISRGQSRDTQYF
CDR3 DNA: TGTGCCAGCATATCGAGGGGGCAATCTAGGGATACGCAGTATTTT

J gene: TRBJ1-2
V gene: TRBV28
D gene: -
clone size: -
CDR3 protein: CASSFGAGTLIGGYTF
CDR3 DNA: TGTGCCAGCAGCTTTGGGGCGGGGACCCTGATCGGTGGCTACACCTTC

J gene: TRBJ2-1
V gene: TRBV5-4
D gene: -
clone size: -
CDR3 protein: CASSSPRSSYNEQFF
CDR3 DNA: TGTGCCAGCAGCTCCCCGAGGAGCTCCTACAATGAGCAGTTCTTC

J gene: TRBJ2-7
V gene: TRBV6-1
D gene: -
clone size: -
CDR3 protein: CASSEGGAYEQYF
CDR3 DNA: TGTGCCAGCAGTGAAGGGGGCGCCTACGAGCAGTACTTC

J gene: TRBJ2-7
V gene: TRBV12-3/TRBV12-4
D gene: TRBD1
clone size: few
CDR3 protein: CASSTGQSYEQYF
CDR3 DNA: TGTGCCAGCAGCACGGGACAGTCGTACGAGCAGTACTTC

J gene: TRBJ1-5
V gene: TRBV24-1
D gene: TRBD1
clone size: once
CDR3 protein: CATSDPGGGGNQPQHF
CDR3 DNA: TGTGCCACCAGTGATCCAGGGGGCGGTGGCAATCAGCCCCAGCATTTT

J gene: TRBJ1-2
V gene: TRBV29-1
D gene: -
clone size: -
CDR3 protein: CSVVGGPRFGYTF
CDR3 DNA: TGCAGCGTTGTGGGGGGTCCAAGGTTTGGCTACACCTTC

J gene: TRBJ2-6
V gene: TRBV5-5
D gene: TRBD1
clone size: once
CDR3 protein: CASSSRPGGFSGANVLTF
CDR3 DNA: TGTGCCAGCAGCTCTAGACCAGGGGGCTTTTCTGGGGCCAACGTCCTGACTTTC